A single sample gave rise to the 28 T cell receptor beta chains below, sequenced in a study of CD8 T cells in Susac syndrome. RNA amounts of about 0.5 to 1 ug underwent reverse transcription with random hexamers. TCRdb reprocessed the immunoSEQ multiplex PCR reads with MiXCR, giving one entry per CDR3 protein. The sample lists 170,000 or so distinct CDR3 sequences; 94% were seen once. The specimen was CD4+ T cells from PBMCs. The source is a human donor with Susac syndrome.

The gene calls are TRBV29-1 and TRBJ2-1; 10 nucleotides line up with TRBD2. Germline V gene sequence: CDR1 SQVTM, CDR2 ANQGSEA. Trimming at V came to 0 bases and at J to 1 base, leaving 6 bases not matched to a gene. The CDR3 length is 17 residues. The CDR3 is CSVEDSRTSGSYNEQFF. As DNA, the CDR3 is TGCAGCGTTGAAGATTCCCGGACTAGCGGATCCTACAATGAGCAGTTCTTC.

This chain uses TRBV20-1 with TRBJ2-3, with D hard to call. The germline V gene has CDR1 DFQATT and CDR2 SNEGSKA (reference sequence). V was shortened by 0 bases and J by 6 bases, with 10 bases between the two germline ends. CDR3 length equals 13 residues. CDR3 in DNA: TGCAGTGCTAGAGATAATGCAGCCGATACGCAGTATTTT. This gives the protein CSARDNAADTQYF.

The CDR3 reads CASSQDWTPETQYF. CDR3 sequence (DNA): TGCGCCAGCAGCCAAGACTGGACCCCGGAGACCCAGTACTTC. The genes are TRBV4-3 and TRBJ2-5; no clear D gene. CDR3 length: 14 amino acids. Trimming stripped 0 bases from V and 5 bases from J, with 10 bases between. Germline loops: CDR1 LGHNA, CDR2 YSLEER.

The rearrangement joins TRBV7-2 to TRBJ2-7; D perhaps matches TRBD2 (5 bases). The CDR3 extends over 13 amino acids. Germline V gene sequence: CDR1 SGHTA, CDR2 FQGNSA. V shed 5 bases and J shed 6 bases, with 14 bases lying between them. CDR3 sequence (DNA): TGTGCCAGCAGCGCAGTTAGCGAAGGCGAGCAGTACTTC. Its translation is CASSAVSEGEQYF.

V is TRBV3-1 and J is TRBJ2-7; tentatively, D is TRBD2 (5 bases). There are 16 residues in the CDR3. From germline, CDR1 is LGHDT and CDR2 YNNKEL (reference sequence). Trimming stripped 3 bases from V and 0 bases from J, with 15 bases between. The CDR3 nucleotides are TGTGCCAGCAGCCACTACGGGAACCCGAGCTCCTACGAGCAGTACTTC. Its protein product is CASSHYGNPSSYEQYF.

The chain combines TRBV5-6 with TRBJ2-3, with D perhaps matching TRBD2 (6 bases). The ends were cut back, 2 bases at V and 2 bases at J, with 12 bases in the middle. CDR1 SGHDT and CDR2 YYEEEE come from the germline V gene. The CDR3 has 15 amino acids. CDR3 amino acids: CASSLTGETTDTQYF. For the CDR3, the DNA is TGTGCCAGCAGCTTAACGGGGGAAACCACAGATACGCAGTATTTT.

The rearrangement links TRBV6-1 to TRBJ2-3; TRBD1 matches 7 bases. The CDR3 has 16 residues. Germline values: CDR1 MNHNS, CDR2 SASEGT. Germline trimming cut 5 bases from V and 5 bases from J; bases unmatched to any gene: 13. This chain's CDR3 is CASSPRTGRGRDTQYF. CDR3 nucleotide sequence: TGTGCCAGCAGTCCCAGGACAGGCAGAGGGAGAGATACGCAGTATTTT.

The rearrangement uses TRBV7-6 and TRBJ2-6; no reliable D call. This CDR3 has 16 amino acids. V was cut by 5 bases and J by 0 bases, with 11 bases left in between. In germline, CDR1 is SGHVS, CDR2 FNYEAQ. CDR3 DNA sequence: TGTGCCAGCAGCCCACCTCCCATCTCTGGGGCCAACGTCCTGACTTTC. As protein: CASSPPPISGANVLTF.

This chain links TRBV27 with TRBJ2-2, with 11 positions matching TRBD1. Trimming removed 5 bases from V and 2 bases from J; junction bases left unmatched: 4. Looked up from germline, CDR1 is MNHEY and CDR2 is SMNVEV (reference sequence). The CDR3 sequence is 16 residues long. CDR3 amino acids: CASSLRTGGNTGELFF. The CDR3 DNA follows: TGTGCCAGCAGTCTAAGGACAGGGGGCAACACCGGGGAGCTGTTTTTT.

This clonotype was recorded once. This chain links TRBV20-1 with TRBJ1-2; 7 nucleotides line up with TRBD1. V trimming: 4 bases; J trimming: 1 base; junction bases outside the gene matches: 6. This CDR3 has 14 residues. The germline gives CDR1 DFQATT, CDR2 SNEGSKA (reference sequence). In DNA, the CDR3 is TGCAGTGCTAAGCAACAGGGGATTAACTATGGCTACACCTTC. It yields the protein CSAKQQGINYGYTF.

The chain couples TRBV3-1 to TRBJ2-1; 11 bases are a match to TRBD2. Per the germline V gene, CDR1 is LGHDT and CDR2 is YNNKEL (reference sequence). The CDR3 is 15 residues long. J gave up 1 base and V 6 bases, and 2 bases lay outside the gene matches. The CDR3 coding sequence is TGTGCCAGCAGTCGACTAGCGGGGTCCTACAATGAGCAGTTCTTC. Translated: CASSRLAGSYNEQFF.

This chain connects TRBV9 to TRBJ2-3, with 11 nucleotides matching TRBD1. The germline CDR1 and CDR2 sequences are SGDLS and YYNGEE. V shed 4 bases and J 4 bases; nucleotides not matched to a gene: 11. The CDR3 contains 17 residues. The CDR3 bases are TGTGCCAGCAGCCCCCGTGCAGGACAGGGGGCTGCAGATACGCAGTATTTT. It specifies CASSPRAGQGAADTQYF.

The chain is built from TRBV5-1 and TRBJ2-1; 8 nucleotides agree with TRBD1. The V and J ends lost 0 bases and 9 bases, in that order; junction bases with no gene match: 5. The length of the CDR3 is 14 residues. Germline assignment: CDR1 SGHRS and CDR2 YFSETQ. The CDR3 reads CASSLGDRPVEQFF. The DNA for the CDR3 is TGCGCCAGCAGCTTGGGGGACAGGCCAGTTGAGCAGTTCTTC.

The chain links TRBV27 to TRBJ2-3; TRBD1 is a possible D gene (6 bases). The germline V gene encodes CDR1 MNHEY and CDR2 SMNVEV (reference sequence). Trimming stripped 7 bases from V and 14 bases from J, with 22 bases between. This CDR3 contains 13 residues. The CDR3 here is CASNAHGTMIRYF. CDR3 sequence (DNA): TGTGCCAGCAATGCCCACGGGACAATGATTAGGTATTTT.

The chain links TRBV7-3 to TRBJ2-2; 12 bases align to TRBD2. The V segment lost 3 bases and the J segment 4 bases; nucleotides outside the gene matches: 0. From germline, CDR1 is SGHTA and CDR2 FQGTGA. There are 15 residues in the CDR3. Here the CDR3 reads CASSLGLAGTGELFF. CDR3 coding DNA: TGTGCCAGCAGCTTGGGACTAGCGGGCACCGGGGAGCTGTTTTTT.

This chain connects TRBV4-3 to TRBJ1-4; 7 bases align to TRBD1. The CDR3 has 15 amino acids. Trimming at V came to 5 bases and at J to 6 bases, leaving 9 bases not matched to a gene. In germline, CDR1 is LGHNA, CDR2 YSLEER. The CDR3 protein is CASSSEVGGYEKLFF. The CDR3 DNA follows: TGCGCCAGCAGCTCCGAGGTAGGGGGCTATGAAAAACTGTTTTTT.

The chain links TRBV4-2 to TRBJ1-2; D call uncertain. Deletions cut 0 bases from V and 6 bases from J, with 2 bases between. This CDR3 comprises 11 residues. The V gene's germline CDR1 is LGHNA and CDR2 YNFKEQ. The CDR3 sequence: CASSQEDGYTF. CDR3 bases: TGTGCCAGCAGCCAAGAGGATGGCTACACCTTC.

The CDR3 region is CASSPGQGNRYSYEQYF. CDR3 nucleotide sequence: TGTGCCAGCTCACCCGGACAGGGGAATCGGTACTCCTACGAGCAGTACTTC. This rearrangement joins TRBV18 to TRBJ2-7; 9 bases match TRBD1. The CDR3 totals 17 residues. Germline CDR1 and CDR2: KGHSH and LQKENI. The J segment lost 0 bases and the V segment lost 3 bases, leaving 9 bases of the junction unmatched.

This chain links TRBV12-3 or TRBV12-4 with TRBJ2-3; 10 bases line up with TRBD2. With 1 base clipped from V and 2 bases from J, the junction kept 12 bases outside the gene matches. The CDR3 runs to 19 residues. CDR3 nucleotide sequence: TGTGCCAGCAGTTTAGAAAGCCTCCGGACTAGCGGAATCACAGATACGCAGTATTTT. Its translation is CASSLESLRTSGITDTQYF.

The genes are TRBV20-1 and TRBJ2-1; TRBD1 is a possible D gene (6 bases). The germline V and J ends were trimmed by 5 bases and 4 bases, with 15 bases remaining between them. The CDR3 runs to 14 residues. In germline, CDR1 is DFQATT, CDR2 SNEGSKA (reference sequence). This CDR3 is CSAPRQELYNEQFF. CDR3 bases: TGCAGTGCTCCAAGACAGGAGTTGTACAATGAGCAGTTCTTC.

This clonotype has only a few counts. The rearrangement joins TRBV5-4 to TRBJ2-4; no definite D call. Trimming left V 0 bases short and J 0 bases short, with 7 bases between. The CDR3 extends over 15 amino acids. From germline, CDR1 is SGHNT and CDR2 YYREEE (reference sequence). The CDR3 DNA follows: TGTGCCAGCAGCTTGGGAACGGGAGCCAAAAACATTCAGTACTTC. It encodes CASSLGTGAKNIQYF.

The sample holds one count of this clonotype. The gene calls are TRBV3-1 and TRBJ2-3; D is unclear. The CDR3 extends over 12 amino acids. The germline V gene encodes CDR1 LGHDT and CDR2 YNNKEL (reference sequence). With 3 bases removed from V and 6 bases from J, the gap between germline ends came to 7 bases. The CDR3 DNA sequence: TGTGCCAGCAGCCATCAGGCGGATACGCAGTATTTT. Residues: CASSHQADTQYF.

The rearrangement links TRBV5-6 to TRBJ2-7; D is perhaps TRBD2 (5 bases). This CDR3 is 14 amino acids long. The ends were cut back, 2 bases at V and 3 bases at J, with 12 bases in the middle. CDR1 SGHDT and CDR2 YYEEEE come from the germline V gene. CDR3 in amino acids: CASSLTGIRYEQYF. Written as DNA, the CDR3 is TGTGCCAGCAGCTTAACCGGGATTCGCTACGAGCAGTACTTC.

The gene calls are TRBV5-1 and TRBJ1-1; unclear D gene. Trimming left V 4 bases short and J 1 base short, with 11 bases between. The germline CDR1 and CDR2 sequences are SGHRS and YFSETQ. The length of the CDR3 is 14 residues. CDR3 sequence (DNA): TGCGCCAGCAGCCCACTCCTGGAGAACACTGAAGCTTTCTTT. This encodes CASSPLLENTEAFF.

The rearrangement joins TRBV7-9 to TRBJ2-4; 7 bases fit TRBD2. J lost 8 bases, V lost 2 bases, and 6 bases had no gene match. This CDR3 comprises 14 residues. The V gene's germline CDR1 is SEHNR and CDR2 FQNEAQ (reference sequence). The DNA for the CDR3 is TGTGCCAGCAGCTTAACGGCAGGGAGGGACATTCAGTACTTC. Residues: CASSLTAGRDIQYF.

As concerns this clonotype: Mismatch with germline at one junction end may stem from a read error. This chain uses TRBV15 with TRBJ2-7; 9 bases align to TRBD1. The CDR3 length is 16 residues. Germline V lookup: CDR1 LNHNV, CDR2 YYDKDF (reference sequence). The CDR3 nucleotides read TGTGCCACCAGCAGAGATCTCGGGACAGGGATTTACGACCAGTACTTC. Protein: CATSRDLGTGIYDQYF.

V and J are TRBV20-1 and TRBJ2-1; 14 nucleotides agree with TRBD2. From germline, CDR1 is DFQATT and CDR2 SNEGSKA (reference sequence). V dropped 0 bases and J dropped 7; count of bases not matched to a gene: 8. The CDR3 totals 17 residues. CDR3 sequence: CSARDQTSGGAGNEQFF. CDR3 bases: TGCAGTGCTAGAGATCAGACTAGCGGGGGGGCGGGTAATGAGCAGTTCTTC.

This clonotype was seen only a few times. The V and J genes are TRBV6-5 and TRBJ1-5; 8 nucleotides line up with TRBD1. The germline V gene encodes CDR1 MNHEY and CDR2 SVGAGI. With 5 bases clipped from V and 5 bases from J, the junction kept 8 bases outside the gene matches. CDR3 size: 15 residues. CDR3 region: CASSPQQGVHQPQHF. CDR3 coding DNA: TGTGCCAGCAGTCCACAACAGGGGGTACATCAGCCCCAGCATTTT.